The rows below give T cell receptor beta chains drawn from one sample of a study of T cells in tuberculosis. Repertoires were generated with immunoSEQ multiplex PCR, while TCRdb's copy carries only in-frame clones and drops some. The sample has about 59,000 clones; 81% are singletons. The sequenced sample consisted of CD1b-GMM tetramer-negative cells sorted from PBMCs. The receptors originated from an adult woman with latent tuberculosis. Each CDR3 is given with its conserved first and last residue. Each record gives: D gene, clone size, V gene, J gene, CDR3 DNA, CDR3 protein. The D gene is left open where the match is weak. A clone size is listed for some rows: how often the clone was seen (once, few, many), or a class if it is expanded.

d_call: TRBD1
clone_size: NA
v_call: TRBV28
j_call: TRBJ1-2
cdr3_nt: TGTGCCAGCAGAATAACAGGGGGGAACGGCTACACCTTC
cdr3_aa: CASRITGGNGYTF

d_call: NA
clone_size: NA
v_call: TRBV9
j_call: TRBJ2-4
cdr3_nt: TGTGCCAGCAGTACACAGGGAACTCTAGCCAAAAACATTCAGTACTTC
cdr3_aa: CASSTQGTLAKNIQYF

d_call: NA
clone_size: NA
v_call: TRBV27
j_call: TRBJ1-5
cdr3_nt: TGTGCCAGCAGGCGACAGGCTGGGGGCAATCAGCCCCAGCATTTT
cdr3_aa: CASRRQAGGNQPQHF

d_call: NA
clone_size: NA
v_call: TRBV30
j_call: TRBJ1-5
cdr3_nt: TGTGCCTGGAGTGTACAAGATTCAGGGGTTAAGCCCCAGCATTTT
cdr3_aa: CAWSVQDSGVKPQHF

d_call: NA
clone_size: NA
v_call: TRBV19
j_call: TRBJ1-2
cdr3_nt: TGTGCCAGTAGTATAGGACAGGTCTATGGCTACACCTTC
cdr3_aa: CASSIGQVYGYTF

d_call: NA
clone_size: NA
v_call: TRBV28
j_call: TRBJ2-7
cdr3_nt: TGTGCCAGCACCCTACCCGGAGTCGGTGGGCAGTACTTC
cdr3_aa: CASTLPGVGGQYF

d_call: NA
clone_size: NA
v_call: TRBV19
j_call: TRBJ2-1
cdr3_nt: TGTGCCAGTAGTGGAGTAAGGAGCTCCTACAATGAGCAGTTCTTC
cdr3_aa: CASSGVRSSYNEQFF

d_call: NA
clone_size: NA
v_call: TRBV5-1
j_call: TRBJ1-6
cdr3_nt: TGCGCCAGCAGCCAGGACAGCCCTTATAATTCACCCCTCCACTTT
cdr3_aa: CASSQDSPYNSPLHF

d_call: NA
clone_size: NA
v_call: TRBV9
j_call: TRBJ1-5
cdr3_nt: TGTGCCAGCAGCGTAGGAGGGTGGAATCAGCCCCAGCATTTT
cdr3_aa: CASSVGGWNQPQHF

d_call: NA
clone_size: NA
v_call: TRBV7-2
j_call: TRBJ1-1
cdr3_nt: TGTGCCAGCAGCCCCTCAGGTGGTGAAGCTTTCTTT
cdr3_aa: CASSPSGGEAFF

d_call: NA
clone_size: NA
v_call: TRBV10-2
j_call: TRBJ1-1
cdr3_nt: TGCGCCAGCAGTGTGAGGGACACTGAGGCTTTCTTT
cdr3_aa: CASSVRDTEAFF

d_call: TRBD1
clone_size: NA
v_call: TRBV19
j_call: TRBJ1-2
cdr3_nt: TGTGCCAGTGAGACAGGGGGCTTATCTGGCTACACCTTC
cdr3_aa: CASETGGLSGYTF

d_call: NA
clone_size: NA
v_call: TRBV19
j_call: TRBJ2-7
cdr3_nt: TGTGCCAGTAGTATCCAGACAGGCTTCAACGAGCAGTACTTC
cdr3_aa: CASSIQTGFNEQYF

d_call: NA
clone_size: NA
v_call: TRBV7-2
j_call: TRBJ1-4
cdr3_nt: TGTGCCAGCAGCTTGGGGGGGGAAGGTGAAAAACTGTTTTTT
cdr3_aa: CASSLGGEGEKLFF

d_call: TRBD1
clone_size: NA
v_call: TRBV6-5
j_call: TRBJ1-6
cdr3_nt: TGTGCCAGCAGTCGGGACAGGGGGAATTCACCCCTCCACTTT
cdr3_aa: CASSRDRGNSPLHF

d_call: TRBD1
clone_size: NA
v_call: TRBV5-1
j_call: TRBJ2-5
cdr3_nt: TGCGCCAGCAGCGGGGGGACAGGGGCGGCGGAGACCCAGTACTTC
cdr3_aa: CASSGGTGAAETQYF

d_call: NA
clone_size: NA
v_call: TRBV4-3
j_call: TRBJ1-2
cdr3_nt: TGCGCCAGCAGCCAACAACAGGGAGCCTATGGCTACACCTTC
cdr3_aa: CASSQQQGAYGYTF

d_call: NA
clone_size: NA
v_call: TRBV7-2
j_call: TRBJ2-3
cdr3_nt: TGTGCCAGCAGCTCCCGAGATACGCAGTATTTT
cdr3_aa: CASSSRDTQYF

d_call: NA
clone_size: NA
v_call: TRBV19
j_call: TRBJ2-7
cdr3_nt: TGTGCCAGTAGCACCCGTGGAGGGCAAATTAGCGAGCAGTACTTC
cdr3_aa: CASSTRGGQISEQYF

d_call: NA
clone_size: once
v_call: TRBV10-2
j_call: TRBJ2-7
cdr3_nt: TGCGCCAGCAGTGAGTCGGGGCAGGGCCGGGAGCAGTACTTC
cdr3_aa: CASSESGQGREQYF

d_call: NA
clone_size: few
v_call: TRBV19
j_call: TRBJ2-7
cdr3_nt: TGTGCCAGTAGTATAGGGGCGGGCAGCTCCTACGAGCAGTACTTC
cdr3_aa: CASSIGAGSSYEQYF

d_call: TRBD1
clone_size: few
v_call: TRBV7-8
j_call: TRBJ1-1
cdr3_nt: TGTGCCAGCAGCACGCGACAGGGGATGGCAGCTTTCTTT
cdr3_aa: CASSTRQGMAAFF

d_call: NA
clone_size: NA
v_call: TRBV5-1
j_call: TRBJ2-3
cdr3_nt: TGCGCCAGCAGCTTAAGTACCGCACAGGATACGCAGTATTTT
cdr3_aa: CASSLSTAQDTQYF

d_call: TRBD1
clone_size: NA
v_call: TRBV7-3
j_call: TRBJ1-1
cdr3_nt: TGTGCCAGCAGCTTAATCCCACTAGGGGACAGGGGTACTGAAGCTTTCTTT
cdr3_aa: CASSLIPLGDRGTEAFF

d_call: NA
clone_size: NA
v_call: TRBV29-1
j_call: TRBJ2-1
cdr3_nt: TGCAGCGTTGATAAGGGCAGGGTGAATGAGCAGTTCTTC
cdr3_aa: CSVDKGRVNEQFF

d_call: NA
clone_size: few
v_call: TRBV4-3
j_call: TRBJ2-7
cdr3_nt: TGCGCCAGCAGCCAAGGACTCACTGCCTACGAGCAGTACTTC
cdr3_aa: CASSQGLTAYEQYF

d_call: TRBD1
clone_size: NA
v_call: TRBV6-1
j_call: TRBJ1-1
cdr3_nt: TGTGCCAGCAGGGGGACAGGGCTGGTGAGCACTGAAGCTTTCTTT
cdr3_aa: CASRGTGLVSTEAFF

d_call: TRBD1
clone_size: NA
v_call: TRBV5-6
j_call: TRBJ1-4
cdr3_nt: TGTGCCAGCAGCTTGCGGACAGGGGGGTTCAATGAAAAACTGTTTTTT
cdr3_aa: CASSLRTGGFNEKLFF

d_call: TRBD1
clone_size: NA
v_call: TRBV19
j_call: TRBJ1-5
cdr3_nt: TGTGCCAGTAGTATAAGCCGGGCGGGGACAGGGGCGAGCAATCAGCCCCAGCATTTT
cdr3_aa: CASSISRAGTGASNQPQHF

d_call: NA
clone_size: few
v_call: TRBV2
j_call: TRBJ1-1
cdr3_nt: TGTGCCAGCGCCTATGTAACGAACACTGAAGCTTTCTTT
cdr3_aa: CASAYVTNTEAFF

d_call: NA
clone_size: NA
v_call: TRBV28
j_call: TRBJ1-3
cdr3_nt: TGTGCCAGCAGTTTACCACCGGGGGTAGAGGGTAGGAACTCTGGAAACACCATATATTTT
cdr3_aa: CASSLPPGVEGRNSGNTIYF

d_call: NA
clone_size: few
v_call: TRBV28
j_call: TRBJ1-5
cdr3_nt: TGTGCCACCTGGGAGTATAGCAATCAGCCCCAGCATTTT
cdr3_aa: CATWEYSNQPQHF